This T cell receptor (beta chain) was profiled in a study of blood T cell repertoires in COVID-19. Study-wide context: The samples span acute and convalescent COVID-19 from the United States, Italy and Spain. Sources were T cells, B-cell-depleted T cells, or PBMCs; the material itself was cDNA or gDNA.

Per germline, CDR1 LNHDA and CDR2 SQIVND (reference sequence). V shed 6 bases and J shed 7 bases, with 12 bases lying between them. The CDR3 is 12 amino acids. The cohort comprised adults aged about 18 to 100 years residing in approximately 25 US areas. Original methodology: Estimation of nucleated cell counts relied on the amplification of reference gene primers. Sequencing used immunoSEQ multiplex PCR; TCRdb keeps in-frame clones, though not all of them. D and trimming were read from the DNA, whereas the V and J calls and clone size are those reported in that table. The sample shows about 270,000 clones, approximately 89% of them seen only once.

The source of this sequence is a woman under 30 who had recovered from COVID-19. The rearrangement links TRBV19 to TRBJ1-2; D gene uncertain. What was sequenced was PBMCs or T cells enriched from blood (not recorded which). The chain's CDR3 is CASSGLHRGYTF. For the CDR3, the DNA is TGTGCCAGTAGCGGACTACACCGTGGCTACACCTTC.